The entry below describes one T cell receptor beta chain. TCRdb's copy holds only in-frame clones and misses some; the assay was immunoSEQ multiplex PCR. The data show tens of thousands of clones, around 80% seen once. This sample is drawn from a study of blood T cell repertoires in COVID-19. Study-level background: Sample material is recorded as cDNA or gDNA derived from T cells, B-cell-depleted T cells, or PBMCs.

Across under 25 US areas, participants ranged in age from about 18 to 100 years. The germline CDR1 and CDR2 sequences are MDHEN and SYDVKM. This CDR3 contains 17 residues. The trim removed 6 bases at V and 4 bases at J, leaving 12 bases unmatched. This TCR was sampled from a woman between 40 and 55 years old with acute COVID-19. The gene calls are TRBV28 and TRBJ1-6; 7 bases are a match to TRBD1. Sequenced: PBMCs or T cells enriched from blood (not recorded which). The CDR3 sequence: CASRLGTARTYNSPLHF. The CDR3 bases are TGTGCCAGCAGGCTCGGGACAGCCCGAACATATAATTCACCCCTCCACTTT.